This section outlines one TCR beta chain sequence together with its context. Antigen: not known. Germline trimming cut 5 bases from V and 7 bases from J; bases unmatched to any gene: 11. The CDR3 runs to 14 residues. Germline V gene sequence: CDR1 DFQATT, CDR2 SNEGSKA (reference sequence). These data are taken from a study of neurological immune-mediated disorders. Study outcomes and limitations: A possible signature was seen in one related-CDR3 cluster, into which phylogenetic grouping placed the repertoires of 18 of 34 multiple sclerosis patients. No CDR3 amino acid sequences were shared by expanded clones across subjects, suggesting private repertoires in all groups.

Stored at -80 C, 2 million PBMCs were the source of the unsorted libraries. TCRdb ran MiXCR on the 5' RACE reads and lists one entry per CDR3 protein. The sample yields about 66,000 distinct CDR3 sequences, almost 4% seen once. Sequencing was performed on PBMCs. V gene TRBV20-1 combines with J gene TRBJ2-7; 10 bases fit TRBD2. The clonotype comes from a man younger than 45 with multiple sclerosis. The CDR3 protein is CSAPRSGGAGEQYF. CDR3 nucleotide sequence: TGCAGTGCTCCCCGAAGCGGGGGGGCGGGTGAGCAGTACTTC.